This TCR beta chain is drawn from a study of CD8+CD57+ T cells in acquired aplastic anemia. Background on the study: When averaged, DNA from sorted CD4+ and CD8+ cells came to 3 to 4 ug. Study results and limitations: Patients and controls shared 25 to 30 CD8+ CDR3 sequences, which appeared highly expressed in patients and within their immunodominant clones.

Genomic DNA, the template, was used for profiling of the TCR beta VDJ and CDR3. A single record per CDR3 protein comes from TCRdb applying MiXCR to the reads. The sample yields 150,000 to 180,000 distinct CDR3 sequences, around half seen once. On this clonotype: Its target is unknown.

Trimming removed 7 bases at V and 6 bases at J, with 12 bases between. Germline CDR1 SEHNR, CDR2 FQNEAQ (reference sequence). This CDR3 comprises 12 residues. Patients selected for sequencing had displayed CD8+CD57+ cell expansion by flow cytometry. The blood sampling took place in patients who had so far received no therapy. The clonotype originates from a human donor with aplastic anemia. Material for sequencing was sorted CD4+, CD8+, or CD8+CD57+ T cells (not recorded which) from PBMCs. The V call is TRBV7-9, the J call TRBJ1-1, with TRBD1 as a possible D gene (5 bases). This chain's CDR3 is CASTGDLPEAFF. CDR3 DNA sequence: TGTGCCAGCACGGGGGACCTTCCTGAAGCTTTCTTT.